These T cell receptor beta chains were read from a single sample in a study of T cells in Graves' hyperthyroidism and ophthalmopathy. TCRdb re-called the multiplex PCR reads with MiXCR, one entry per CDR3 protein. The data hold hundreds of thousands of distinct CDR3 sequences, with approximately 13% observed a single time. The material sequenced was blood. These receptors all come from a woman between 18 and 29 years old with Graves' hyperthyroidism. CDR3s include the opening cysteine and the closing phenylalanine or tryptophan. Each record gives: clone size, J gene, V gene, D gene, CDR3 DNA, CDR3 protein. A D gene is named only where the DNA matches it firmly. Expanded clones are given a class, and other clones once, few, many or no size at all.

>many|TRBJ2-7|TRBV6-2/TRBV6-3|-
TGTGCCAGCAGTTTACGACGGGAGCAGTACTTC
CASSLRREQYF
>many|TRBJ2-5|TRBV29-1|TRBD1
TGCAGCGGTGTACAGGGGACAGAGACCCAGTACTTC
CSGVQGTETQYF
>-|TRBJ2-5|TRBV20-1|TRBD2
TGCAGTGCTAGAGATTGGGCCATAGCCCTAGCGGAGATTGAAGGGACCCAGTACTTC
CSARDWAIALAEIEGTQYF
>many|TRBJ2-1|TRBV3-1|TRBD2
TGTGCCAGCAGCCCTATAGCGGGGGGTCCCTACAATGAGCAGTTCTTC
CASSPIAGGPYNEQFF
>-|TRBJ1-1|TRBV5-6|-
TGTGCCAGCAGCCGCAGCGACACTGAAGCTTTCTTT
CASSRSDTEAFF
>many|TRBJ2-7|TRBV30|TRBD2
TGTGCCTGGAGACCAGCGGGAGACACCTACGAGCAGTACTTC
CAWRPAGDTYEQYF
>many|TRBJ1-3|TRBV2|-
TGTGCCAGCAGTGAACAGGTGGCTTACTCTGGAAACACCATATATTTT
CASSEQVAYSGNTIYF
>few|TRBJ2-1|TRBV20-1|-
TGCAGTGCTAGTAAGGAGCACTCCTACAATGAGCAGTTCTTC
CSASKEHSYNEQFF
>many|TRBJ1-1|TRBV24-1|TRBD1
TGTGCCACCAGTGACCCGACAGGGCCGAACACTGAAGCTTTCTTT
CATSDPTGPNTEAFF
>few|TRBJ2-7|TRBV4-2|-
TGTGCCAGCAGCCAAACCGGAGTCTCCGAGCAGTACTTC
CASSQTGVSEQYF
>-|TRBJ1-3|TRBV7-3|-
TGTGCCAGCAGCTTTGGACAGCTAACCTCTGGAAACACCATATATTTT
CASSFGQLTSGNTIYF
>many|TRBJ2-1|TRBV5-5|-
TGTGCCAGCAGCGGGTGGAACGGACGGACAAAGGGGATTCTCAATGAGCAGTTCTTC
CASSGWNGRTKGILNEQFF
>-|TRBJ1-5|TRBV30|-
TGTGCCTGGAGTGTACGGGGGCCCCAGCATTTT
CAWSVRGPQHF
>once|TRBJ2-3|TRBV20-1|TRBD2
TGCAGTGCTAGAGACGGACTAGCGGGGGATACGCAGTATTTT
CSARDGLAGDTQYF
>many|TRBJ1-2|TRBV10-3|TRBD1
TGTGCCATCAGTGGGACAGGGAACTATGGCTACACCTTC
CAISGTGNYGYTF
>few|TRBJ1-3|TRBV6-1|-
TGTGCCAGCAGTGCGTATACTGGAAACACCATATATTTT
CASSAYTGNTIYF
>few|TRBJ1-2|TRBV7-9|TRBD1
TGTGCCAGCAGCCCCTCCGGACAGGGGAATAACTATGGCTACACCTTC
CASSPSGQGNNYGYTF
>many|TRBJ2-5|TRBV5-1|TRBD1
TGCGCCAGCAGCTGGGGAGACAGGGAAGGGCAAGAGACCCAGTACTTC
CASSWGDREGQETQYF
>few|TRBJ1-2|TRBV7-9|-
TGTGCCAGCAGCAGTGCCCCTGCTAACTATGGCTACACCTTC
CASSSAPANYGYTF
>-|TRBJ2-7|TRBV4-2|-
TGTGCCAGCAGCCCTGGTTGGGGCTCCTACGAGCAGTACTTC
CASSPGWGSYEQYF
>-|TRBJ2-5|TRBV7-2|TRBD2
TGTGCCAGCAGCTTACCGGGAGGGGGGGTTGGGACCCAGTACTTC
CASSLPGGGVGTQYF
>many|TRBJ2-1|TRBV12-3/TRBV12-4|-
TGTGCCAGCAGTTTTCATTTTGACAATGAGCAGTTCTTC
CASSFHFDNEQFF
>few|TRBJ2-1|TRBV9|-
TGTGCCAGCAGCGTAGGTGATTCGGGCAATGAGCAGTTCTTC
CASSVGDSGNEQFF
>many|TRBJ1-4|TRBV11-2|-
TGTGCCAGCAGCTTTTCCGGGGGGAACGAAAAACTGTTTTTT
CASSFSGGNEKLFF
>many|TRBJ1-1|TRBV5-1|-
TGCGCCAGCAGCTTGGATGTTGGGGGATGGACTGAAGCTTTCTTT
CASSLDVGGWTEAFF
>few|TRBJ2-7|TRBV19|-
TGTGCCAGTACGACCGGAGGTTCCTCCGAGCAGTACTTC
CASTTGGSSEQYF
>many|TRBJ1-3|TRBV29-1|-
TGCAGCGTCGGGACCCCAAATGGAAACACCATATATTTT
CSVGTPNGNTIYF
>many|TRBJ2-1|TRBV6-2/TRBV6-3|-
TGTGCCAGCAGTTCCCCTGCTGACCGGACCCTAAGGAATGAGCAGTTCTTC
CASSSPADRTLRNEQFF